What follows are 29 T cell receptor beta chains derived from one specimen sequenced in a study of shared clonotypes between healthy human individuals. CD45RO negativity and positive selection for CCR7 defined naive CD8 cells, a population that excluded terminally differentiated effector memory CD45RA+ cells. Using immunoSEQ multiplex PCR, the repertoire was profiled, and TCRdb retains in-frame clones only, with some absent. Seen here are about 2.1 million clones, approximately 92% observed once, and the top ten hold less than 2%. Sequenced input: naive CD8+ T cells from PBMCs. These receptors were obtained from a man younger than 30 in good health. Some clones in this sample may be carry-over from other donors' samples.

The CDR3 loop is CASSSLSPDRVSNQPQHF. Written as DNA, the CDR3 is TGTGCCAGTAGTAGCCTATCCCCTGACAGGGTGAGCAATCAGCCCCAGCATTTT. The V gene is TRBV19, the J gene TRBJ1-5; 7 nucleotides agree with TRBD1. With 4 bases clipped from V and 1 base from J, the junction kept 13 bases outside the gene matches. The CDR3 has 18 residues. Looked up from germline, CDR1 is LNHDA and CDR2 is SQIVND (reference sequence).

The J gene is TRBJ1-2, the V gene TRBV27; TRBD1 matches 11 bases. CDR3 length equals 16 residues. J gave up 8 bases and V 4 bases, and 12 bases lay outside the gene matches. In germline, CDR1 is MNHEY, CDR2 SMNVEV (reference sequence). CDR3 protein: CASSSTIWTGGKGYTF. In nucleotides, the CDR3 is TGTGCCAGCAGTTCGACTATTTGGACAGGGGGCAAAGGCTACACCTTC.

This sequence joins TRBV27 and TRBJ2-1, with 10 bases matching TRBD2. V gave up 5 bases and J gave up 4 bases; unmatched junction bases: 14. In germline, CDR1 is MNHEY, CDR2 SMNVEV (reference sequence). This CDR3 spans 18 amino acids. The CDR3 DNA reads TGTGCCAGCAGTATTCGAGCGGGAGGGGCGCTTCTTTACAATGAGCAGTTCTTC. Its protein is CASSIRAGGALLYNEQFF.

As DNA, the CDR3 is TGTGCCAGCAGCTCTAGGGGGGTGGCGTTCTCCTACGAGCAGTACTTC. Translation: CASSSRGVAFSYEQYF. The chain carries TRBV7-8 and TRBJ2-7, with D perhaps TRBD1 or TRBD2 (6 bases each). V gave up 4 bases and J gave up 0 bases, with 16 bases separating them. CDR1 and CDR2 from the germline V gene are SGHVS and FQNEAQ. This CDR3 has 16 amino acids.

The chain is built from TRBV7-9 and TRBJ2-7; D is unresolved. Trimming took off 6 bases at V and 3 bases at J, with 9 bases between the two ends. CDR3 length equals 12 residues. Germline V lookup: CDR1 SEHNR, CDR2 FQNEAQ (reference sequence). The CDR3 is CASRNTNYEQYF. The CDR3 DNA follows: TGTGCCAGCAGAAATACAAACTACGAGCAGTACTTC.

The genes are TRBV10-3 and TRBJ2-7; D unresolved. The CDR3 has 17 residues. Trimming cost V 0 bases and J 3 bases, with 18 bases left between them. Looked up from germline, CDR1 is ENHRY and CDR2 is SYGVKD. CDR3: CAISESQLYGQVYEQYF. CDR3 coding DNA: TGTGCCATCAGTGAGTCGCAGCTTTACGGTCAGGTCTACGAGCAGTACTTC.

This chain joins TRBV30 and TRBJ2-7; the D gene is possibly TRBD2 (6 bases). Between the trimmed V and J ends, which lost 3 bases and 3 bases, there was a span of 18 bases. Germline values: CDR1 GTSNPN, CDR2 SVGIG (reference sequence). The CDR3 covers 15 residues. The CDR3 DNA reads TGTGCCTGGAGGTCATGGACTACAGGTTTCTACGAGCAGTACTTC. Protein product: CAWRSWTTGFYEQYF.

The V call is TRBV15, the J call TRBJ1-3; D remains unclear. Germline V gene sequence: CDR1 LNHNV, CDR2 YYDKDF (reference sequence). This CDR3 has 12 residues. V was trimmed by 6 bases and J by 3 bases, leaving 6 bases between them. The CDR3: CATRAVGNTIYF. The CDR3 region has the DNA TGTGCCACCAGAGCAGTTGGAAACACCATATATTTT. Looking up the rest from reference TRBV15 and TRBJ1-3 gives the full variable domain: DAMVIQNPRYQVTQFGKPVTLSCSQTLNHNVMYWYQQKSSQAPKLLFHYYDKDFNNEADTPDNFQSRRPNTSFCFLDIRSPGLGDTAMYLCATRAVGNTIYFGEGSWLTVV.

As regards this clone: Germline is not matched at one junction end, which may reflect a read error. The chain uses TRBV13 and TRBJ2-1, with 8 bases lining up with TRBD2. The CDR3 runs 15 residues. Germline V gene data show CDR1 as PRHDT and CDR2 as FYEKMQ (reference sequence). DNA for the CDR3: TGTGCCAGCACCTTAGGGACTAGTAGTTACAATGAGCAGTTCTTC. It translates to CASTLGTSSYNEQFF. Combining the CDR3 with reference TRBV13 and TRBJ2-1 gives the whole variable domain AAGVIQSPRHLIKEKRETATLKCYPIPRHDTVYWYQQGPGQDPQFLISFYEKMQSDKGSIPDRFSAQQFSDYHSELNMSSLELGDSALYFCASTLGTSSYNEQFFGPGTRLTVL.

This clone was picked up one time. The chain recombines TRBV6-5 with TRBJ2-7; the D is unclear. The germline gives CDR1 MNHEY, CDR2 SVGAGI. V was cut by 4 bases and J by 5 bases, with 21 bases left in between. There are 16 residues in the CDR3. CDR3 protein: CASSLTERPTAHEQYF. In DNA form, the CDR3 reads TGTGCCAGCAGTTTAACGGAGCGTCCGACGGCCCACGAGCAGTACTTC.

The V call is TRBV5-1, the J call TRBJ2-7; D is possibly TRBD1 (5 bases). CDR1 and CDR2 from the germline V gene are SGHRS and YFSETQ. Between the trimmed V and J ends, which lost 4 bases and 3 bases, there was a span of 14 bases. The CDR3 is 14 residues long. This CDR3 is CASSSDSLGYEQYF. The CDR3 DNA follows: TGCGCCAGCAGCAGCGACAGCCTAGGCTACGAGCAGTACTTC.

This chain joins TRBV7-9 and TRBJ2-1; D is ambiguous. There are 13 residues in the CDR3. CDR1 SEHNR and CDR2 FQNEAQ come from the germline V gene (reference sequence). V lost 1 base and J lost 10, with 11 bases in between. CDR3 loop: CASSLELSEEQFF. CDR3 in DNA: TGTGCCAGCAGCTTAGAATTGAGTGAAGAGCAGTTCTTC.

The chain recombines TRBV7-8 with TRBJ1-5; a weak D match, TRBD1 (5 bases). Germline CDR1 is SGHVS and CDR2 is FQNEAQ. V was pared by 1 base and J by 1 base, with 14 bases between. The CDR3 extends over 17 amino acids. The CDR3 loop reads CASSLELRQTSNQPQHF. The CDR3 region has the DNA TGTGCCAGCAGCTTAGAGTTAAGACAGACGAGCAATCAGCCCCAGCATTTT. Looking up the rest from reference TRBV7-8 and TRBJ1-5 gives the full variable domain: GAGVSQSPRYKVAKRGQDVALRCDPISGHVSLFWYQQALGQGPEFLTYFQNEAQLDKSGLPSDRFFAERPEGSVSTLKIQRTQQEDSAVYLCASSLELRQTSNQPQHFGDGTRLSIL.

The chain links TRBV7-9 to TRBJ2-2; a possible D gene is TRBD2 (5 bases). CDR1 and CDR2 from the germline V gene are SEHNR and FQNEAQ (reference sequence). This CDR3 contains 17 residues. V shed 3 bases and J shed 1 base, with 15 bases lying between them. CDR3 sequence: CASSFIATGWNTGELFF. The CDR3 DNA is TGTGCCAGCAGCTTTATAGCTACGGGATGGAACACCGGGGAGCTGTTTTTT. The full variable domain, completed using reference TRBV7-9 and TRBJ2-2, is DTGVSQNPRHKITKRGQNVTFRCDPISEHNRLYWYRQTLGQGPEFLTYFQNEAQLEKSRLLSDRFSAERPKGSFSTLEIQRTEQGDSAMYLCASSFIATGWNTGELFFGEGSRLTVL.

V usage is TRBV10-3 and J usage is TRBJ2-7, with TRBD1 identical over 9 bases. This CDR3 comprises 14 residues. V dropped 10 bases and J dropped 3; count of bases not matched to a gene: 10. CDR1 ENHRY and CDR2 SYGVKD come from the germline V gene. CDR3 region: CASYPGTGIYEQYF. DNA of the CDR3: TGTGCCAGCTATCCCGGGACAGGGATCTACGAGCAGTACTTC.

The J gene is TRBJ2-7, the V gene TRBV18, with TRBD2 matching over 14 bases. J lost 2 bases, V lost 4 bases, and 1 base had no gene match. This CDR3 is built from 15 residues. Looked up from germline, CDR1 is KGHSH and CDR2 is LQKENI. CDR3 coding DNA: TGTGCCAGCTCACTGGGACTAGCGGGAGCCTACGAGCAGTACTTC. This codes for CASSLGLAGAYEQYF.

The V and J genes are TRBV6-6 and TRBJ2-1; D gene ambiguous. The CDR3 has 13 amino acids. The germline V gene has CDR1 MNHNY and CDR2 SVGAGI (reference sequence). Trimming took off 5 bases at V and 0 bases at J, with 5 bases between the two ends. The CDR3 DNA reads as TGTGCCAGCAGTATTAGCTCCTACAATGAGCAGTTCTTC. Translated: CASSISSYNEQFF.

In this sample, this clone turned up once. The junction differs from germline at one of its ends, possibly a read error. The rearrangement links TRBV6-6 to TRBJ2-7, with 10 bases fitting TRBD2. There are 15 residues in the CDR3. From germline, CDR1 is MNHNY and CDR2 SVGAGI (reference sequence). In nucleotides, the CDR3 is TGTGCCGGCAGTTACGCCGGGACTAGCGAGTACGAGCAGTACTTC. It yields the protein CAGSYAGTSEYEQYF.

The J gene is TRBJ2-5, the V gene TRBV7-9, with TRBD1 identical over 7 bases. Trimming at V came to 5 bases and at J to 4 bases, leaving 7 bases not matched to a gene. The germline CDR1 and CDR2 sequences are SEHNR and FQNEAQ (reference sequence). The CDR3 runs to 14 residues. The CDR3 coding sequence is TGTGCCAGCAGCCTGAGACAGGGTCGAGAGACCCAGTACTTC. It codes for CASSLRQGRETQYF.

V is TRBV5-6 and J is TRBJ2-7; 10 bases match TRBD2. CDR1 is SGHDT and CDR2 is YYEEEE in the germline V gene. J was trimmed by 0 bases and V by 4 bases; bases with no gene match: 10. The CDR3 sequence is 17 residues long. Here the CDR3 DNA reads TGTGCCAGCAGCCGTCGGACTAGCGGAGTTTTCTCCTACGAGCAGTACTTC. It yields the protein CASSRRTSGVFSYEQYF.

Note on this clone: This sample also contains other DNA sequences that code for the same CDR3. The chain employs TRBV18 and TRBJ2-7, with a possible D match to TRBD1 (5 bases). Trimming pared 2 bases from V and 6 bases from J, leaving 11 bases between. This CDR3 contains 13 residues. Germline CDR1 KGHSH, CDR2 LQKENI. The CDR3 DNA follows: TGTGCCAGCTCACCAGGCAGGGTCGGCGAGCAGTACTTC. Protein: CASSPGRVGEQYF.

The chain joins TRBV9 to TRBJ2-5; D perhaps matches TRBD2 (6 bases). CDR1 and CDR2 (germline): SGDLS, YYNGEE. The CDR3 runs to 14 residues. V dropped 4 bases and J dropped 4 bases, with 14 bases sitting between them. As DNA, the CDR3 is TGTGCCAGCAGCTTCGGGGGAGTCGGAGAGACCCAGTACTTC. Translation: CASSFGGVGETQYF. The entire variable domain, with the rest obtained from reference TRBV9 and TRBJ2-5, is as follows: DSGVTQTPKHLITATGQRVTLRCSPRSGDLSVYWYQQSLDQGLQFLIQYYNGEERAKGNILERFSAQQFPDLHSELNLSSLELGDSALYFCASSFGGVGETQYFGPGTRLLVL.

The gene calls are TRBV20-1 and TRBJ2-7, with D perhaps matching TRBD1 (5 bases). Trimming took off 7 bases at V and 6 bases at J, with 13 bases between the two ends. This CDR3 region has 11 residues. Germline V gene lookup returns CDR1 DFQATT and CDR2 SNEGSKA (reference sequence). In DNA form, the CDR3 reads TGCAGTGTTGACAGCTTTGGCGAGCAGTACTTC. It is translated as CSVDSFGEQYF.

The chain combines TRBV13 with TRBJ2-1; 13 bases align to TRBD2. V was pared by 5 bases and J by 6 bases, with 4 bases of the junction left unmatched. Germline CDR1 is PRHDT and CDR2 is FYEKMQ (reference sequence). There are 15 residues in the CDR3. The CDR3 sequence is CASSLGTSGTNEQFF. In DNA form, the CDR3 reads TGTGCCAGCAGCCTCGGGACTAGCGGGACCAATGAGCAGTTCTTC.

The chain uses TRBV19 and TRBJ2-2; D ambiguous. Per germline, CDR1 LNHDA and CDR2 SQIVND (reference sequence). This CDR3 has 13 residues. V was pared by 6 bases and J by 5 bases, with 10 bases between. This CDR3 is CASSPFPTGELFF. CDR3 sequence (DNA): TGTGCCAGTAGCCCCTTCCCGACCGGGGAGCTGTTTTTT.

The V and J genes are TRBV6-5 and TRBJ2-1; 7 nucleotides match TRBD2. The germline CDR1 and CDR2 sequences are MNHEY and SVGAGI. V lost 4 bases, J lost 7 bases, and 13 bases stayed unmatched. The CDR3 loop spans 16 amino acids. The CDR3 is CASSSTLAALGNEQFF. The CDR3 bases are TGTGCCAGCAGTTCAACGCTAGCGGCCCTCGGGAATGAGCAGTTCTTC.

The chain uses TRBV19 and TRBJ1-3; D is unresolved. The CDR3 is made up of 13 amino acids. Per germline, CDR1 LNHDA and CDR2 SQIVND (reference sequence). V lost 7 bases and J lost 7, with 14 bases in between. CDR3 loop: CASTSDLGNTIYF. CDR3 DNA sequence: TGTGCCAGTACCTCGGACCTGGGGAACACCATATATTTT.

J is TRBJ1-1 and V is TRBV10-1, with a weak D call TRBD1 (5 bases). V was pared by 6 bases and J by 4 bases, with 12 bases between. The germline V gene has CDR1 WNHNN and CDR2 SYGVQD (reference sequence). The CDR3 has 13 amino acids. DNA of the CDR3: TGCGCCAGCAGCCCAACAGGCTTCACTGAAGCTTTCTTT. Protein: CASSPTGFTEAFF.

The chain employs TRBV19 and TRBJ1-5; no firm D call. The CDR3 runs 14 residues. The germline V gene has CDR1 LNHDA and CDR2 SQIVND (reference sequence). V was cut by 3 bases and J by 7 bases, with 13 bases left in between. The CDR3 is CASSILRVGQPQHF. CDR3 coding DNA: TGTGCCAGTAGTATTCTGAGGGTAGGGCAGCCCCAGCATTTT.